Sequencing of this T cell receptor (beta chain) was carried out in a study of blood T cell repertoires in COVID-19. As for the study in general: The study drew acute and convalescent COVID-19 samples from the United States, Italy and Spain. T cells, B-cell-depleted T cells, or PBMCs supplied cDNA or gDNA.

Germline lookup yields CDR1 DFQATT and CDR2 SNEGSKA (reference sequence). The CDR3 spans 17 residues. With 3 bases clipped from V and 0 bases from J, the junction kept 11 bases outside the gene matches. As processed by the authors: Counts of nucleated cells, estimated from reference gene primer amplification, were obtained. Libraries were prepared by immunoSEQ multiplex PCR; TCRdb keeps only in-frame clonotypes and omits some of them. The V and J calls and the clone size are those of that table, but D and trimming were determined from the DNA. The sample carries under 200,000 clones, approximately 90% recorded once. This clone appeared a single time.

This TCR derives from a man aged 55-75 years with active or convalescent COVID-19. The sequenced sample was peripheral blood. The V and J genes are TRBV20-1 and TRBJ2-3, with 8 bases that match TRBD1. The DNA of the CDR3 is TGCAGTGCTAGTAGTCTATTAAGACAGGGGAGCACAGATACGCAGTATTTT. Protein product: CSASSLLRQGSTDTQYF.